This TCR beta chain was identified during a study of human T cells and chemical hapten exposure. Background on the study: Variation in per-sample TCR yields came mainly from small pooled library volume differences. General study points: TCRs at high frequency, those above 1 in 1000, did not change with DPC sensitization.

Germline-derived CDR1 and CDR2 are MNHEY and SMNVEV (reference sequence). The CDR3 spans 15 residues. Trimming took 6 bases from V and 0 from J, leaving 12 bases between them. Library construction involved attaching unique molecular identifiers to individual cDNA molecules, which allowed quantitative, reproducible TCR counting. Original handling: From around 20,000 to 690,000 TCRs were found per sample, with a median of about 96,000. From the 5' RACE reads, TCRdb called clonotypes with MiXCR, one entry per CDR3 protein. The V and J calls, along with clone size, are taken from TCRdb and not from the paper's own processing. The top ten hold about 3% of the sample, which has under 150,000 distinct CDR3 sequences, around 20% seen once. This clonotype was counted only a few times. No antigen is known for it. Unseparated into fractions, whole blood served as the source from which total RNA was extracted.

The source of this sequence is a human donor in good health. The chain combines TRBV27 with TRBJ1-5; D call uncertain. The CDR3 sequence: CASSRGFNSNQPQHF. CDR3 in DNA: TGTGCCAGCAGCCGGGGTTTTAATAGCAATCAGCCCCAGCATTTT.